These 5 T cell receptor beta chains were all obtained from the same sample, sequenced in a study of metastatic and nonmetastatic thyroid tumors. TCRdb reprocessed the PCR reads using MiXCR. The table records tens of thousands of clones, around 25% of them present only once. Every patient was untreated before thyroid surgery. The source material was tumor tissue. The receptor source for this set is a male donor with papillary thyroid cancer or a benign thyroid nodule (not recorded which). Some clones in this sample may be carry-over from other donors' samples.

This chain uses TRBV5-5 with TRBJ2-3; D is uncertain. The V end was cut by 2 bases, the J end by 0 bases, with 10 bases between. Germline V CDR1 and CDR2: SGHKS, YYEKEE (reference sequence). This CDR3 has 15 residues. The CDR3 sequence is CASSFMDGSTDTQYF. The CDR3 DNA follows: TGTGCCAGCAGCTTTATGGACGGAAGCACAGATACGCAGTATTTT.

This clone was seen a few times. V is TRBV19 and J is TRBJ2-1; D is uncertain. The germline V gene has CDR1 LNHDA and CDR2 SQIVND (reference sequence). The CDR3 contains 12 residues. The V gene lost 2 bases and the J gene lost 7 bases, with 6 bases spanning the gap. The chain's CDR3 is CASSIMGNEQFF. CDR3 bases: TGTGCCAGTAGTATAATGGGTAATGAGCAGTTCTTC.

Here the CDR3 DNA reads TGTGCCAGCACTTCCAATAGGGGAGGGGGTGAGCAGTTCTTC. Encoded protein: CASTSNRGGGEQFF. This chain connects TRBV6-2 or TRBV6-3 to TRBJ2-1; possibly TRBD2 for D (7 bases). This CDR3 has 14 amino acids. Germline V gene data show CDR1 as MNHEY and CDR2 as SVGEGT. V lost 7 bases and J 9 bases, leaving 19 bases between the germline ends.

There are many counts of this clone. The genes are TRBV6-5 and TRBJ2-7, with 7 bases lining up with TRBD1. The CDR3 covers 13 residues. The trim removed 2 bases at V and 5 bases at J, leaving 3 bases unmatched. Per germline, CDR1 MNHEY and CDR2 SVGAGI. In DNA form, the CDR3 reads TGTGCCAGCAGTTACACACAGGGGCACGAGCAGTACTTC. Residues: CASSYTQGHEQYF.

This clone was recorded many times. This chain links TRBV7-2 with TRBJ1-5; D remains unclear. The CDR3 covers 13 residues. The V and J ends lost 5 bases and 3 bases respectively, with 8 bases between them. Germline CDR1 and CDR2: SGHTA and FQGNSA. The CDR3 sequence is CASSEGPNQPQHF. The CDR3 nucleotides read TGTGCCAGCAGCGAAGGTCCCAATCAGCCCCAGCATTTT.